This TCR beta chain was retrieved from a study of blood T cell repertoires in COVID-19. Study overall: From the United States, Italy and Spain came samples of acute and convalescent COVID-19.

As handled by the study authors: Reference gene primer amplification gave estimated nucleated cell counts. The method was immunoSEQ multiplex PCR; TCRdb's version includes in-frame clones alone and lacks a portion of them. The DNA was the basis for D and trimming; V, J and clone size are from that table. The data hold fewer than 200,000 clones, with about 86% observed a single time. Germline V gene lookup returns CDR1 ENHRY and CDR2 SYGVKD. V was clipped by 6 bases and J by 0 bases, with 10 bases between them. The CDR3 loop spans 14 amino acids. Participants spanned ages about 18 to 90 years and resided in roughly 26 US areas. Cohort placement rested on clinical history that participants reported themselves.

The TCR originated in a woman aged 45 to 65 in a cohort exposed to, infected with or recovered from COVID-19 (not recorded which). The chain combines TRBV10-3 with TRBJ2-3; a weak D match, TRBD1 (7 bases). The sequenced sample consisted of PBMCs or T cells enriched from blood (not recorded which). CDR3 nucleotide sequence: TGTGCCATCAGACAGGGGACTAGCACAGATACGCAGTATTTT. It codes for CAIRQGTSTDTQYF.